The clone carrying this TCR beta chain was seen more than once but under ten times. This specimen comes from a study of cytomegalovirus exposure and HLA in healthy donors. The protocol was immunoSEQ multiplex PCR, while the TCRdb copy is restricted to in-frame clones and leaves out a portion. The sample lists 300,000 or so clones, roughly 90% occurring once. Per germline, CDR1 KGHSH and CDR2 LQKENI. This CDR3 has 14 residues. The V gene lost 5 bases and the J gene lost 0 bases, with 10 bases spanning the gap. The sequence derives from a man aged 25-45 years in good health and CMV-seronegative. The chain combines TRBV18 with TRBJ1-1; possible D gene TRBD1, 5 bases. The sequenced sample consisted of PBMCs. CDR3 coding DNA: TGTGCCAGCTCAAGAGGACACATGAACACTGAAGCTTTCTTT. Translated, it gives CASSRGHMNTEAFF.